Presented here are 12 T cell receptor beta chains from one specimen sequenced in a study of blood T cell repertoires in COVID-19 (TCRdb year 2020). The library was obtained by the immunoSEQ multiplex PCR assay. TCRdb obtained this table from immuneACCESS and retained in-frame rearrangements with V and J assigned. These tables miss some clones; where compared with another copy, unresolved V genes account for less than half of the shortfall, and the remainder is unexplained. Recorded for this sample are a few hundred thousand clones; approximately 82% of them occurred a single time. The ten largest clones add up to under 2.5% of the sample. The sample consisted of peripheral blood. These receptors all stem from a man aged 40-55 years who had recovered from COVID-19.

The rearrangement links TRBV5-6 to TRBJ1-3; possible D gene TRBD1, 6 bases. V gave up 4 bases and J gave up 4 bases, with 15 bases separating them. The germline CDR1 and CDR2 sequences are SGHDT and YYEEEE. The CDR3 is 15 amino acids. CDR3 sequence: CASSPDTGIGNTIYF. CDR3 nucleotides: TGTGCCAGCAGCCCCGACACAGGGATCGGAAACACCATATATTTT.

The chain is built from TRBV12-3 or TRBV12-4 and TRBJ1-5; D is ambiguous. V was shortened by 3 bases and J by 6 bases, with 6 bases between the two germline ends. CDR3 length: 12 amino acids. The DNA of the CDR3 is TGTGCCAGCAGTTTGAGGTTTCAGCCCCAGCATTTT. Amino acids: CASSLRFQPQHF.

The CDR3 spells CASGLAGTDTQYF. CDR3 nucleotides: TGTGCCAGCGGACTAGCGGGTACAGATACGCAGTATTTT. This chain links TRBV9 with TRBJ2-3, with 11 bases aligning to TRBD2. Germline loops: CDR1 SGDLS, CDR2 YYNGEE. The CDR3 sequence is 13 residues long. Trimming cost V 7 bases and J 3 bases; bases outside gene matches: 1.

The chain joins TRBV9 to TRBJ2-6; TRBD2 is a possible D gene (7 bases). Per the germline V gene, CDR1 is SGDLS and CDR2 is YYNGEE. The V and J ends lost 5 bases and 8 bases respectively, with 20 bases between them. This CDR3 is built from 16 residues. CDR3 sequence reads: CASSPEGGDKSNVLTF. The CDR3 DNA follows: TGTGCCAGCAGTCCCGAAGGGGGGGATAAGTCCAACGTCCTGACTTTC.

This chain uses TRBV19 with TRBJ1-1; weak D call: TRBD1 (6 bases). Germline CDR1 LNHDA, CDR2 SQIVND (reference sequence). The CDR3 sequence is 16 residues long. Trimming cost V 4 bases and J 3 bases, with 18 bases left between them. The CDR3: CASSKQGGGVYTEAFF. CDR3 DNA: TGTGCCAGTAGTAAACAGGGCGGTGGGGTCTACACTGAAGCTTTCTTT.

This sequence joins TRBV6-5 and TRBJ2-3; D ambiguous. CDR3 length equals 14 residues. CDR1 is MNHEY, CDR2 SVGAGI, per germline. V lost 3 bases, J lost 6 bases, and 13 bases lay in between. This CDR3 is CASSYLRGMDTQYF. The CDR3 DNA reads as TGTGCCAGCAGTTATTTGCGAGGAATGGATACGCAGTATTTT.

The genes are TRBV5-6 and TRBJ2-2; TRBD1 matches 10 bases. Trimming at V came to 0 bases and at J to 2 bases, leaving 4 bases not matched to a gene. The germline V gene encodes CDR1 SGHDT and CDR2 YYEEEE. CDR3 size: 17 residues. CDR3 residues: CASSLEGTGVNTGELFF. The CDR3 DNA is TGTGCCAGCAGCTTGGAAGGGACAGGGGTTAACACCGGGGAGCTGTTTTTT.

The V gene is TRBV6-2 or TRBV6-3, the J gene TRBJ2-7, with TRBD2 matching over 11 bases. CDR3 size: 19 residues. Germline values: CDR1 MNHEY, CDR2 SVGEGT. After removal of 0 bases from V and 0 bases from J, the junction contained 10 bases not matched to a gene. For the CDR3, the DNA is TGTGCCAGCAGTTACTCCACTGCGCCTAGCGGGAGGACCTCCTACGAGCAGTACTTC. Translated: CASSYSTAPSGRTSYEQYF.

This clone has only a few counts. The rearrangement uses TRBV2 and TRBJ1-4; a weak D match, TRBD1 (6 bases). Germline assignment: CDR1 SNHLY and CDR2 FYNNEI. Trimming left V 6 bases short and J 5 bases short, with 16 bases between. This CDR3 spans 15 amino acids. The CDR3 reads CASRLQGQSNEKLFF. The CDR3 coding sequence is TGTGCCAGCAGACTACAGGGACAATCGAATGAAAAACTGTTTTTT.

The chain carries TRBV7-9 and TRBJ2-1; perhaps TRBD1 as D (5 bases). The V end lost 6 bases, the J end lost 7 bases, and 10 bases lay between the germline ends. The CDR3 loop spans 12 amino acids. Germline CDR1 SEHNR, CDR2 FQNEAQ (reference sequence). CDR3 in DNA: TGTGCCAGCAGATCCGACAGAAATGAGCAGTTCTTC. It codes for CASRSDRNEQFF.

This chain links TRBV19 with TRBJ1-5; 11 nucleotides align to TRBD1. Trimming took 8 bases from V and 5 from J; bases not matched to a gene: 14. The CDR3 has 17 residues. Germline-derived CDR1 and CDR2 are LNHDA and SQIVND (reference sequence). The CDR3 nucleotides are TGTGCCAGTGACCGGGACAGGGGGGTTATGGGCGATCAGCCCCAGCATTTT. It specifies CASDRDRGVMGDQPQHF.

This clone was found many times. V and J are TRBV7-2 and TRBJ1-5; D gene ambiguous. Germline CDR1 and CDR2: SGHTA and FQGNSA. The CDR3 contains 15 residues. The V and J ends lost 4 bases and 7 bases respectively, with 17 bases between them. This chain's CDR3 is CASSSRRSAGQPQHF. DNA for the CDR3: TGTGCCAGCAGCTCCCGGAGGTCCGCGGGCCAGCCCCAGCATTTT.